One and the same sample provided the 21 T cell receptor beta chains below, sequenced in a study of shared clonotypes between healthy human individuals. Generated by immunoSEQ multiplex PCR, the TCRdb table keeps only in-frame clones and is missing some. Seen here are approximately 2,000,000 clones, roughly 90% observed once, and the top ten hold about 0.36%. Sequencing used naive CD4+ T cells from PBMCs. The subset: CD45RA+ positively selected. Receptors were obtained from a man between 18 and 29 years old in good health. Some clones in this sample may be carry-over from other donors' samples.

V gene TRBV19 combines with J gene TRBJ1-5; the D is unclear. Trimming removed 7 bases from V and 2 bases from J, with 12 bases in between. The CDR3 sequence is 14 residues long. The V gene's germline CDR1 is LNHDA and CDR2 SQIVND (reference sequence). CDR3 coding DNA: TGTGCCAGTACCGACAAATTTGGCAATCAGCCCCAGCATTTT. Encoded protein: CASTDKFGNQPQHF.

The CDR3 DNA sequence: TGTGCCAGCAGCTTGAACAGGGGAGGAACTGAAGCTTTCTTT. It specifies CASSLNRGGTEAFF. V and J are TRBV5-4 and TRBJ1-1, with TRBD1 identical over 7 bases. Germline loops: CDR1 SGHNT, CDR2 YYREEE (reference sequence). With 1 base clipped from V and 5 bases from J, the junction kept 5 bases outside the gene matches. This CDR3 comprises 14 residues.

This clone came up once. CDR3 region: CSARAYQEQYF. In DNA, the CDR3 is TGCAGTGCTAGAGCTTACCAGGAGCAGTACTTC. This chain connects TRBV20-1 to TRBJ2-7; no reliable D call. The CDR3 has 11 residues. V lost 1 base, J lost 7 bases, and 8 bases lay in between. From germline, CDR1 is DFQATT and CDR2 SNEGSKA (reference sequence).

V is TRBV28 and J is TRBJ2-7; a possible D gene is TRBD2 (6 bases). Germline CDR1 is MDHEN and CDR2 is SYDVKM. Trimming stripped 7 bases from V and 6 bases from J, with 19 bases between. This CDR3 region has 14 residues. The CDR3 region is CASTSTTRLGEQYF. The CDR3 nucleotides read TGTGCCAGCACATCAACGACTAGGCTGGGCGAGCAGTACTTC.

Details on this clone: The same CDR3 also results from other DNA sequences found in this sample. The V call is TRBV5-1, the J call TRBJ2-1; 12 nucleotides align to TRBD2. V shed 4 bases and J 3 bases; nucleotides not matched to a gene: 5. This CDR3 comprises 16 residues. CDR1 is SGHRS and CDR2 is YFSETQ in the germline V gene. DNA of the CDR3: TGCGCCAGCAGCCTAGGACTAGCGGGATACTACAATGAGCAGTTCTTC. Its translation is CASSLGLAGYYNEQFF.

The J gene is TRBJ2-4, the V gene TRBV4-1, with D tentatively TRBD2 (5 bases). V dropped 3 bases and J dropped 0 bases, with 18 bases sitting between them. The V gene's germline CDR1 is MGHRA and CDR2 YSYEKL. The CDR3 extends over 18 amino acids. CDR3 sequence reads: CASSHGVMREIAKNIQYF. CDR3 nucleotides: TGCGCCAGCAGCCATGGGGTAATGAGGGAGATAGCCAAAAACATTCAGTACTTC.

CDR3 region: CASSIIAGANYNEQFF. CDR3 nucleotides: TGTGCCAGTAGTATAATAGCGGGAGCCAACTACAATGAGCAGTTCTTC. The J gene is TRBJ2-1, the V gene TRBV19; 9 bases match TRBD2. The CDR3 totals 16 residues. With V trimmed by 2 bases and J by 3 bases, 5 bases remained unmatched. CDR1 is LNHDA and CDR2 is SQIVND in the germline V gene (reference sequence).

This chain joins TRBV18 and TRBJ1-2, with a tentative D call TRBD1 (6 bases). The CDR3 contains 14 residues. Germline assignment: CDR1 KGHSH and CDR2 LQKENI. The ends were cut back, 3 bases at V and 6 bases at J, with 14 bases in the middle. For the CDR3, the DNA is TGTGCCAGCTCACCCGCACAGGGAGGCAATGGCTACACCTTC. It encodes CASSPAQGGNGYTF.

Comment on this clone: The sample has other DNA sequences that encode this CDR3 too. The chain recombines TRBV15 with TRBJ2-7; D remains ambiguous. Per germline, CDR1 LNHNV and CDR2 YYDKDF (reference sequence). With 1 base removed from V and 3 bases from J, the gap between germline ends came to 7 bases. This CDR3 contains 13 residues. The CDR3 DNA follows: TGTGCCACCAGCAGAGGGCTGAACTACGAGCAGTACTTC. Translating gives CATSRGLNYEQYF.

The chain uses TRBV28 and TRBJ2-3; TRBD2 aligns across 8 bases. Germline values: CDR1 MDHEN, CDR2 SYDVKM. The CDR3 runs to 15 residues. Germline trimming cut 4 bases from V and 5 bases from J; bases unmatched to any gene: 8. The DNA of the CDR3 is TGTGCCAGCAGTTCGATAGCGGGAATGGGAGATACGCAGTATTTT. Translation: CASSSIAGMGDTQYF.

The chain links TRBV2 to TRBJ1-5; possible D gene TRBD1, 5 bases. Germline V lookup: CDR1 SNHLY, CDR2 FYNNEI. This CDR3 spans 14 amino acids. Trimming removed 4 bases at V and 5 bases at J, with 12 bases between. The CDR3 DNA sequence: TGTGCCAGCAGTGGGGGGGGAGGAGATCAGCCCCAGCATTTT. Its translation: CASSGGGGDQPQHF.

The chain is built from TRBV5-6 and TRBJ1-4; D is perhaps TRBD1 (6 bases). CDR1 and CDR2 (germline): SGHDT, YYEEEE. Trimming took off 1 base at V and 0 bases at J, with 7 bases between the two ends. The CDR3 has 15 amino acids. DNA for the CDR3: TGTGCCAGCAGCTTGAAGGGGGCAACTAATGAAAAACTGTTTTTT. It is translated as CASSLKGATNEKLFF.

This chain joins TRBV27 and TRBJ1-5; D possibly corresponds to TRBD1 (5 bases). Deletions cut 2 bases from V and 9 bases from J, with 14 bases between. This CDR3 is 14 amino acids long. CDR1 and CDR2 from the germline V gene are MNHEY and SMNVEV (reference sequence). The CDR3 here is CASSLLKGRGPQHF. In nucleotides, the CDR3 is TGTGCCAGCAGTTTACTAAAGGGGCGCGGGCCCCAGCATTTT.

The chain carries TRBV9 and TRBJ2-6; D not certain. The V end was cut by 4 bases, the J end by 1 base, with 6 bases between. CDR3 size: 14 residues. Germline V gene sequence: CDR1 SGDLS, CDR2 YYNGEE. For the CDR3, the DNA is TGTGCCAGCAGCAAGGTTTCTGGGGCCAACGTCCTGACTTTC. Protein sequence: CASSKVSGANVLTF.

This chain uses TRBV5-6 with TRBJ2-7; 8 nucleotides line up with TRBD1. The junction had 4 bases not matched to a gene; V was cut back by 5 bases and J by 0 bases. This CDR3 has 14 amino acids. Germline lookup yields CDR1 SGHDT and CDR2 YYEEEE. The CDR3 region has the DNA TGTGCCAGCAGTCGACAGGGGAGCTCCTACGAGCAGTACTTC. Protein product: CASSRQGSSYEQYF.

CDR3 sequence: CASRKIGAQGTDTQYF. The CDR3 nucleotides are TGTGCCAGTAGGAAAATTGGGGCTCAGGGCACAGATACGCAGTATTTT. This chain links TRBV19 with TRBJ2-3; maybe TRBD1 (5 bases). Germline V gene sequence: CDR1 LNHDA, CDR2 SQIVND (reference sequence). Trimming pared 6 bases from V and 1 base from J, leaving 17 bases between. This CDR3 is built from 16 residues. The full variable domain, with the rest looked up from reference TRBV19 and TRBJ2-3, is DGGITQSPKYLFRKEGQNVTLSCEQNLNHDAMYWYRQDPGQGLRLIYYSQIVNDFQKGDIAEGYSVSREKKESFPLTVTSAQKNPTAFYLCASRKIGAQGTDTQYFGPGTRLTVL.

The chain couples TRBV5-1 to TRBJ2-3, with TRBD2 matching over 10 bases. Germline V gene data show CDR1 as SGHRS and CDR2 as YFSETQ. The CDR3 contains 16 residues. V gave up 4 bases and J gave up 6 bases; unmatched junction bases: 11. CDR3 nucleotide sequence: TGCGCCAGCAGCATAGGACTAGCGGTTCCCACGGATACGCAGTATTTT. Translated: CASSIGLAVPTDTQYF.

This clone was counted a single time. The V call is TRBV11-2, the J call TRBJ1-2; D call uncertain. Trimming stripped 1 base from V and 3 bases from J, with 6 bases between. Germline values: CDR1 SGHAT, CDR2 FQNNGV. The CDR3 consists of 13 residues. CDR3 sequence (DNA): TGTGCCAGCAGCTTAGGTCGCCACTATGGCTACACCTTC. Protein sequence: CASSLGRHYGYTF.

V and J are TRBV5-1 and TRBJ2-5, with D uncertain. V was pared by 0 bases and J by 4 bases, with 13 bases between. This CDR3 comprises 15 residues. Germline CDR1 and CDR2: SGHRS and YFSETQ. The CDR3 nucleotides read TGCGCCAGCAGCTTGGCTGGGTCGTCGGTAGAGACCCAGTACTTC. Translating gives CASSLAGSSVETQYF.

V gene TRBV19 combines with J gene TRBJ2-2; 13 bases line up with TRBD2. V lost 5 bases, J lost 5 bases, and 17 bases stayed unmatched. CDR3 length: 20 residues. Per germline, CDR1 LNHDA and CDR2 SQIVND (reference sequence). CDR3 protein: CASSPEGRWTSGSETGELFF. The CDR3 DNA reads TGTGCCAGTAGTCCTGAGGGAAGGTGGACTAGCGGGAGTGAAACCGGGGAGCTGTTTTTT.

The CDR3 protein is CASSFMDRNTEAFF. The CDR3 nucleotides are TGTGCCAGCAGCTTCATGGACAGGAACACTGAAGCTTTCTTT. This sequence joins TRBV7-2 and TRBJ1-1; weak D call: TRBD1 (6 bases). Looked up from germline, CDR1 is SGHTA and CDR2 is FQGNSA. V was clipped by 3 bases and J by 1 base, with 9 bases between them. CDR3 length: 14 amino acids.